The 10 T cell receptor beta chains below come from one sample, sequenced in a study of T cell repertoires in cytomegalovirus infection. These TCRs' antigens remain unknown. Each CDR3 protein gets one entry after TCRdb re-called the reads with MiXCR. In the table there are fewer than 900,000 distinct CDR3 sequences, almost 30% of which are singletons. The material was cultured CD8+ T cells from PBMCs, obtained from culture after CMV antigen stimulation. The receptors derive from a human donor in good health (CMV status not recorded). Some clones in this sample may be carry-over from other donors' samples.

The rearrangement uses TRBV29-1 and TRBJ2-6; 7 nucleotides agree with TRBD2. The CDR3 totals 16 residues. Unmatched junction bases numbered 6, after V lost 4 bases and J lost 0 bases. Germline V gives CDR1 SQVTM, CDR2 ANQGSEA. This CDR3 reads CSVGGGPSSGANVLTF. CDR3 DNA: TGCAGCGTTGGGGGGGGACCCAGCTCTGGGGCCAACGTCCTGACTTTC.

There are a few counts of this clonotype. The chain links TRBV5-6 to TRBJ1-2; TRBD1 might be the D (6 bases). V was clipped by 4 bases and J by 3 bases, with 16 bases between them. The CDR3 runs to 15 residues. The germline gives CDR1 SGHDT, CDR2 YYEEEE. The CDR3 DNA follows: TGTGCCAGCAGCCCGGGGGGGGCCCTCTACTATGGCTACACCTTC. Translated, it gives CASSPGGALYYGYTF. Full variable domain (outside the CDR3, taken from reference TRBV5-6 and TRBJ1-2): DAGVTQSPTHLIKTRGQQVTLRCSPKSGHDTVSWYQQALGQGPQFIFQYYEEEERQRGNFPDRFSGHQFPNYSSELNVNALLLGDSALYLCASSPGGALYYGYTFGSGTRLTVV.

The genes are TRBV6-4 and TRBJ2-1, with 9 bases lining up with TRBD1. The CDR3 is 13 amino acids. Trimming removed 2 bases from V and 9 bases from J; junction bases left unmatched: 2. CDR1 is MRHNA, CDR2 SNTAGT, per germline. Here the CDR3 DNA reads TGTGCCAGCAGTGACGGACAGGGGCTTGAGCAGTTCTTC. This encodes CASSDGQGLEQFF.

Notes on this clonotype: The junction departs from the called germline gene at one end, perhaps through a read error. The rearrangement joins TRBV24-1 to TRBJ2-1; TRBD1 agrees at 8 bases. CDR1 and CDR2 (germline): KGHDR, SFDVKD. This CDR3 contains 17 residues. The CDR3 coding sequence is TGTGCCACCAGTGATTCGACAGGGGCTTACCCATACAAGGAGCAGTTCTTC. Its translation is CATSDSTGAYPYKEQFF.

J is TRBJ2-7 and V is TRBV12-3 or TRBV12-4, with 8 bases lining up with TRBD1. With V trimmed by 4 bases and J by 3 bases, 8 bases remained unmatched. The CDR3 is made up of 15 amino acids. DNA for the CDR3: TGTGCCAGCAGTTCCCTCTACAGGGGGATCTACGAGCAGTACTTC. Amino acid sequence: CASSSLYRGIYEQYF.

The V call is TRBV6-8, the J call TRBJ2-7; TRBD1 matches at 9 bases. The CDR3 contains 15 residues. V lost 2 bases, J lost 3 bases, and 5 bases stayed unmatched. Looked up from germline, CDR1 is MNHGY and CDR2 is SAAAGT. The CDR3 here is CASSYRTGEVYEQYF. For the CDR3, the DNA is TGTGCCAGCAGTTACAGGACAGGGGAAGTCTACGAGCAGTACTTC.

The rearrangement uses TRBV12-5 and TRBJ2-4; 10 bases align to TRBD2. V was clipped by 8 bases and J by 7 bases; unmatched bases: 2. This CDR3 comprises 12 residues. In germline, CDR1 is LGHNT, CDR2 FRNRAP. The DNA of the CDR3 is TGTGCTAGTAGCGGGGGGGCGAACATTCAGTACTTC. Protein: CASSGGANIQYF.

The genes are TRBV13 and TRBJ1-1; TRBD1 aligns across 8 bases. The CDR3 loop spans 11 amino acids. V shed 5 bases and J 12 bases; nucleotides not matched to a gene: 5. CDR1 PRHDT and CDR2 FYEKMQ come from the germline V gene (reference sequence). The chain's CDR3 is CASSDAGGSFF. DNA for the CDR3: TGTGCCAGCAGCGACGCAGGGGGCTCTTTCTTT.

The chain combines TRBV7-9 with TRBJ1-5; weak D call: TRBD1 (5 bases). CDR1 and CDR2 from the germline V gene are SEHNR and FQNEAQ (reference sequence). The V and J ends lost 7 bases and 5 bases respectively, with 12 bases between them. This CDR3 is built from 13 residues. CDR3 region: CASTNQGHQPQHF. The CDR3 DNA is TGTGCCAGCACCAATCAGGGTCATCAGCCCCAGCATTTT. Together with reference TRBV7-9 and TRBJ1-5, the CDR3 gives the full variable domain: DTGVSQNPRHKITKRGQNVTFRCDPISEHNRLYWYRQTLGQGPEFLTYFQNEAQLEKSRLLSDRFSAERPKGSFSTLEIQRTEQGDSAMYLCASTNQGHQPQHFGDGTRLSIL.

Only a few counts were recorded for this clonotype. An end of the junction differs from the germline gene, which may be a read error. The chain has TRBV7-7 and TRBJ2-3, with D tentatively TRBD1 (5 bases). This CDR3 has 14 residues. The germline CDR1 and CDR2 sequences are SSHAT and FNYEAQ (reference sequence). The CDR3 coding sequence is TGTGCTAGCAGCTTAGAGGACACCACAGATACGCAGTATTTT. Amino acid sequence: CASSLEDTTDTQYF.